Following are 10 T cell receptor beta chains from one sample sequenced in a study of cytomegalovirus exposure and HLA in healthy donors. This PCR relied on a set of 60 Vbeta primers and 13 Jbeta primers. Sequenced by immunoSEQ multiplex PCR; TCRdb stores in-frame clones only, minus some. This sample has over 150,000 clones, with 65% to 85% found just once. The sequenced sample was PBMCs. The receptor source for this set is a woman aged 40 to 55 in good health and CMV-seropositive.

The chain couples TRBV5-1 to TRBJ2-1; the match to TRBD1 covers 9 bases. The CDR3 loop spans 15 amino acids. The germline V gene encodes CDR1 SGHRS and CDR2 YFSETQ. Germline trimming cut 1 base from V and 4 bases from J; bases unmatched to any gene: 3. Here the CDR3 DNA reads TGCGCCAGCAGCTTGCCCGGGACAGGGTACAATGAGCAGTTCTTC. Translated: CASSLPGTGYNEQFF.

V and J are TRBV2 and TRBJ2-5; no reliable D call. Trimming left V 5 bases short and J 4 bases short, with 5 bases between. The CDR3 runs to 11 residues. Germline CDR1 reads SNHLY; CDR2 reads FYNNEI. The CDR3 sequence is CASSSGETQYF. The CDR3 region has the DNA TGTGCCAGCAGTTCCGGAGAGACCCAGTACTTC.

To note about this clone: An end of the junction does not agree with germline; a read error may underlie this. The V and J genes are TRBV7-9 and TRBJ1-1; TRBD1 matches 11 bases. CDR3 length equals 16 residues. Germline V gene data show CDR1 as SEHNR and CDR2 as FQNEAQ (reference sequence). This chain's CDR3 is CASSPDRGRLPPEAFF. CDR3 bases: TGTGCCAGCAGCCCGGACAGGGGGCGTCTTCCCCCTGAGGCTTTCTTT.

There are a few counts of this clone. The chain employs TRBV28 and TRBJ1-6; D unclear. Germline V gene lookup returns CDR1 MDHEN and CDR2 SYDVKM. The length of the CDR3 is 15 residues. The V end was cut by 3 bases, the J end by 4 bases, with 10 bases between. CDR3 in DNA: TGTGCCAGCAGTTTTTTACAGTCTTATAATTCACCCCTCCACTTT. It encodes CASSFLQSYNSPLHF.

This clone was seen a single time. The chain recombines TRBV7-2 with TRBJ2-5; 8 bases line up with TRBD1. Unmatched junction bases numbered 5, after V lost 4 bases and J lost 4 bases. Germline CDR1 is SGHTA and CDR2 is FQGNSA. CDR3 length equals 14 residues. CDR3 nucleotides: TGTGCCAGCAGCTATCAGACAGGGGCAGAGACCCAGTACTTC. This encodes CASSYQTGAETQYF.

The chain employs TRBV6-5 and TRBJ2-2, with a tentative D call TRBD1 (5 bases). The CDR3 sequence is 14 residues long. Trimming shortened V by 7 bases and J by 5 bases, and 14 bases separated the two germline ends. Germline V gene data show CDR1 as MNHEY and CDR2 as SVGAGI. CDR3 in DNA: TGTGCCAGCACCACAGGAGTGGGAACCGGGGAGCTGTTTTTT. Translating it yields CASTTGVGTGELFF.

V is TRBV5-1 and J is TRBJ1-2; 7 bases fit TRBD1. CDR1 and CDR2 from the germline V gene are SGHRS and YFSETQ. After removal of 1 base from V and 4 bases from J, the junction contained 10 bases not matched to a gene. The CDR3 contains 16 residues. The CDR3 protein is CASSLIERGLGYGYTF. The CDR3 DNA reads TGCGCCAGCAGCTTGATCGAAAGGGGGCTGGGCTATGGCTACACCTTC. The complete variable domain, with remaining parts taken from reference TRBV5-1 and TRBJ1-2, reads KAGVTQTPRYLIKTRGQQVTLSCSPISGHRSVSWYQQTPGQGLQFLFEYFSETQRNKGNFPGRFSGRQFSNSRSEMNVSTLELGDSALYLCASSLIERGLGYGYTFGSGTRLTVV.

The chain employs TRBV20-1 and TRBJ2-7; D is undetermined. The CDR3 covers 9 residues. The V end lost 0 bases, the J end lost 8 bases, and 2 bases lay between the germline ends. Germline V gene sequence: CDR1 DFQATT, CDR2 SNEGSKA (reference sequence). CDR3: CSARDKQYF. In nucleotides, the CDR3 is TGCAGTGCTAGAGATAAGCAGTACTTC.

The chain joins TRBV7-2 to TRBJ2-7; TRBD2 aligns across 11 bases. Germline lookup yields CDR1 SGHTA and CDR2 FQGNSA. V shed 3 bases and J 1 base; nucleotides not matched to a gene: 5. The CDR3 sequence is 16 residues long. The CDR3 spells CASSFGLAGSSYEQYF. DNA of the CDR3: TGTGCCAGCAGCTTCGGACTAGCGGGCAGTTCCTACGAGCAGTACTTC.

The J gene is TRBJ1-1, the V gene TRBV5-6; D is perhaps TRBD1 (6 bases). Germline lookup yields CDR1 SGHDT and CDR2 YYEEEE. This CDR3 contains 13 residues. Trimming pared 4 bases from V and 7 bases from J, leaving 14 bases between. As DNA, the CDR3 is TGTGCCAGCAGCCTGGGTCTGACAGGTGAAGCTTTCTTT. This encodes CASSLGLTGEAFF.